This T cell receptor beta chain stems from a study of human T cells and chemical hapten exposure. For the library, individual cDNA molecules each received unique molecular identifiers. Each CDR3 protein is one row after TCRdb ran MiXCR on the reads. The table records roughly 120,000 distinct CDR3 sequences, less than 10% of them present only once. This clonotype was observed many times. Its antigen is still unknown. The CDR3 contains 17 residues. Germline V lookup: CDR1 LGHDT, CDR2 YNNKEL (reference sequence). Losses at the gene ends were 1 base for V and 0 bases for J; bases not matched to a gene: 7. Total RNA was isolated from whole blood that had not been fractionated. Points from the study as a whole: Once DPC sensitization occurred, TCRs above 1 in 1000 frequency showed no change.

The sequencing sample was made of whole blood. This chain connects TRBV3-1 to TRBJ1-1, with 8 bases identical to TRBD1. This clonotype was obtained from a human donor in good health. Some clones in this sample may be carry-over from other donors' samples. The CDR3 loop reads CASSQAGQVTMNTEAFF. The CDR3 bases are TGTGCCAGCAGCCAAGCGGGACAGGTTACCATGAACACTGAAGCTTTCTTT.